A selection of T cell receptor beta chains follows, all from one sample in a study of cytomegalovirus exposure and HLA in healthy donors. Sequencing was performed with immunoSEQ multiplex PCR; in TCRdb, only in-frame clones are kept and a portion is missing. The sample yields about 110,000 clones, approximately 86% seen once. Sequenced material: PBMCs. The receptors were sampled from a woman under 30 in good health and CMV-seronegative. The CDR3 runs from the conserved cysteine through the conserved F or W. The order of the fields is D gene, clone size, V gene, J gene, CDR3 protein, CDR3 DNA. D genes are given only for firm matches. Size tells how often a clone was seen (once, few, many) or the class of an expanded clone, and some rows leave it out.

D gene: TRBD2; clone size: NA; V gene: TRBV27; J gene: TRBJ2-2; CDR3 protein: CASSLRASGDTGELFF; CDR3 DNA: TGTGCCAGCAGTCTCCGGGCTAGCGGGGACACCGGGGAGCTGTTTTTT
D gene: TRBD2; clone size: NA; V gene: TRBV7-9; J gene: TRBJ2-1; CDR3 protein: CASSLQGLPYNEQFF; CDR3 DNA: TGTGCCAGCAGCTTACAGGGACTACCTTACAATGAGCAGTTCTTC
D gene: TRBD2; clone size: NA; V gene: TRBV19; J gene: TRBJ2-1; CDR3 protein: CASSPGLAGGHNEQFF; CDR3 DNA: TGTGCCAGTAGTCCGGGACTAGCGGGGGGGCACAATGAGCAGTTCTTC
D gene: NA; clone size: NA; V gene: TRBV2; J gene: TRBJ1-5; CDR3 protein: CASSELGGGQPQHF; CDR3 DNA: TGTGCCAGCAGTGAATTAGGGGGTGGACAGCCCCAGCATTTT
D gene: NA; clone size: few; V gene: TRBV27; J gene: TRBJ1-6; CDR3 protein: CASSLGISGSPLHF; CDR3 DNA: TGTGCCAGCAGTCTAGGGATTTCGGGATCACCCCTCCACTTT
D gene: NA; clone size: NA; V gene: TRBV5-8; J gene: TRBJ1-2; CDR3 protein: CASSLIISTDYGYTF; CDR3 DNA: TGTGCCAGCAGCTTGATTATCTCAACGGACTATGGCTACACCTTC
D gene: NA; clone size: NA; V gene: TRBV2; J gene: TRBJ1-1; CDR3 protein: CASSEYRGQGTEAFF; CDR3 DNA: TGTGCCAGCAGTGAATATAGGGGTCAAGGCACTGAAGCTTTCTTT
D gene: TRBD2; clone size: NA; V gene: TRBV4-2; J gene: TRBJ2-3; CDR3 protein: CASSQDLTSGGGTDTQYF; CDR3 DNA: TGTGCCAGCAGCCAAGACTTGACTAGCGGGGGGGGTACAGATACGCAGTATTTT
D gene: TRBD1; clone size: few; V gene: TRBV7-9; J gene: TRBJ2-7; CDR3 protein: CASSLVVTGDEQYF; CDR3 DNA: TGTGCCAGCAGCTTAGTGGTCACAGGGGACGAGCAGTACTTC
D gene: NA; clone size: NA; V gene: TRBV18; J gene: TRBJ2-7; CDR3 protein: CASSPPWAGPGEQYF; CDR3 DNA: TGTGCCAGCTCACCACCGTGGGCGGGGCCCGGGGAGCAGTACTTC
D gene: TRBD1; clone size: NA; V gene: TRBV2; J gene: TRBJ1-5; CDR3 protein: CASEGQGGNQPQHF; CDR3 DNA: TGTGCCAGTGAAGGACAGGGCGGCAATCAGCCCCAGCATTTT
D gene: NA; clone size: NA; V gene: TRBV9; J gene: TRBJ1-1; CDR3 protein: CASSLGGELTEAFF; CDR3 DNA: TGTGCCAGCAGCCTCGGGGGGGAACTCACTGAAGCTTTCTTT
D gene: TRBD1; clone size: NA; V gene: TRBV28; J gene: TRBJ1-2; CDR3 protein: CASSLNRGYGYTF; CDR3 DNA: TGTGCCAGCAGTTTGAACAGGGGTTATGGCTACACCTTC
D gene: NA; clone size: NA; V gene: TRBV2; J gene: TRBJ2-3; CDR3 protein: CASSEGGGGVADTQYF; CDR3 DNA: TGTGCCAGCAGTGAAGGAGGGGGCGGGGTGGCAGATACGCAGTATTTT
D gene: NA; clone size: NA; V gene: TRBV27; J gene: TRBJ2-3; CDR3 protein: CASSLSARGGADTQYF; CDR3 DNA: TGTGCCAGCAGTTTATCGGCGCGGGGTGGCGCAGATACGCAGTATTTT
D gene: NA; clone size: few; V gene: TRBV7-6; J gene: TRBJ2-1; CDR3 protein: CASSLGSSYNEQFF; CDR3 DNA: TGTGCCAGCAGCTTAGGGAGCTCCTACAATGAGCAGTTCTTC
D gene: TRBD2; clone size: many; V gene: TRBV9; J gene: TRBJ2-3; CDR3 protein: CASSDPLPGGPDTQYF; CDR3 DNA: TGTGCCAGCAGCGACCCTTTGCCGGGGGGGCCAGATACGCAGTATTTT
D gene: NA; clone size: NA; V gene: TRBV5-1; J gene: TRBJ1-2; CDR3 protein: CASSLAGGEGYTF; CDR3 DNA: TGCGCCAGCAGCTTGGCTGGGGGGGAAGGCTACACCTTC
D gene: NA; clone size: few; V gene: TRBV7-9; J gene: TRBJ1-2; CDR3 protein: CASSPPNVLYGYTF; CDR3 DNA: TGTGCCAGCAGCCCACCTAACGTCCTCTATGGCTACACCTTC
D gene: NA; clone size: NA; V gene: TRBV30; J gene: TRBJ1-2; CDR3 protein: CACGLENGYTF; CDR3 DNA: TGTGCCTGTGGGCTGGAAAATGGCTACACCTTC
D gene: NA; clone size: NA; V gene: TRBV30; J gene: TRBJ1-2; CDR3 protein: CARVDRPVSGYTF; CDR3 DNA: TGTGCCCGAGTTGACAGGCCGGTCAGCGGCTACACCTTC
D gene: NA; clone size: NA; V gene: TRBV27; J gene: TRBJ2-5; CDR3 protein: CASSPGRGETQYF; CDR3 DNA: TGTGCCAGCAGTCCCGGACGAGGGGAGACCCAGTACTTC
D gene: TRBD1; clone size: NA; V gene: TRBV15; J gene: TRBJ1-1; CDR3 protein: CATSKGQGSWNTEAFF; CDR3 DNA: TGTGCCACCAGCAAAGGACAGGGGAGTTGGAACACTGAAGCTTTCTTT
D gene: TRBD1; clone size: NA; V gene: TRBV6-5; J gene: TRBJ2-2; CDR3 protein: CASSARAGGTGELFF; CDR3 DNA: TGTGCCAGCAGTGCCCGAGCAGGGGGCACCGGGGAGCTGTTTTTT
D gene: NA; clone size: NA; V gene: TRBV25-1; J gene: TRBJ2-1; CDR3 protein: CASSESQGGGEQFF; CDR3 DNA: TGTGCCAGCAGTGAGTCGCAGGGTGGAGGGGAGCAGTTCTTC
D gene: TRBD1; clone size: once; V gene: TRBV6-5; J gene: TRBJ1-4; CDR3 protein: CASSGDRGGEKLFF; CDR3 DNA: TGTGCCAGCAGTGGCGACAGGGGGGGCGAAAAACTGTTTTTT
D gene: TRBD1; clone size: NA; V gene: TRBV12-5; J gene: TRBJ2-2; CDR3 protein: CASGLVRTGVLTGELFF; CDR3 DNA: TGTGCTAGTGGTTTGGTACGGACAGGGGTCCTAACCGGGGAGCTGTTTTTT
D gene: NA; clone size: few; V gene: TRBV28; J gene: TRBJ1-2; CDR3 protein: CASSSPPTSNGYTF; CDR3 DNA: TGTGCCAGCAGTTCCCCACCCACTTCAAATGGCTACACCTTC
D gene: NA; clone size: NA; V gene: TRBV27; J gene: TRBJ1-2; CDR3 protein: CASRPGSGADGYTF; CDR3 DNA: TGTGCCAGCAGACCAGGTTCAGGGGCTGATGGCTACACCTTC
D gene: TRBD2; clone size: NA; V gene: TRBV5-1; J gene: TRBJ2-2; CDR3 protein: CASSSAGRYTGELFF; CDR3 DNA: TGCGCCAGCAGCTCAGCGGGGCGTTATACCGGGGAGCTGTTTTTT
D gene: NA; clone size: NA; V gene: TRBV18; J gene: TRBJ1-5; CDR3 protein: CASSMGANQPQHF; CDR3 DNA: TGTGCCAGCTCAATGGGGGCGAATCAGCCCCAGCATTTT
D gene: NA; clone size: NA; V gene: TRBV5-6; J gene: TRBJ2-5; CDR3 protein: CASSFGGNQETQYF; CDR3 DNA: TGTGCCAGCAGCTTTGGGGGGAACCAAGAGACCCAGTACTTC
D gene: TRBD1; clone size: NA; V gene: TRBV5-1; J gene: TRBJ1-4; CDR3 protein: CASSFNGQGQTNEKLFF; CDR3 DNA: TGCGCCAGCAGCTTTAACGGACAGGGACAAACTAATGAAAAACTGTTTTTT
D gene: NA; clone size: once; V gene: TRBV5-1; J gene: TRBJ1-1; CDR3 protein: CASSLDTGTREAFF; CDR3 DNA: TGCGCCAGCAGCTTGGATACAGGGACACGCGAAGCTTTCTTT
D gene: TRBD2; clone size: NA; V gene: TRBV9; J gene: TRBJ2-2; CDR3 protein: CASSVSSGGHTGELFF; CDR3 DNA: TGTGCCAGCAGCGTTAGTAGCGGGGGGCACACCGGGGAGCTGTTTTTT
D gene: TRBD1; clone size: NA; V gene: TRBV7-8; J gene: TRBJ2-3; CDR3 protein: CASSVGARRQGPRGTDTQYF; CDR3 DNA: TGTGCCAGCAGCGTTGGGGCCCGGAGACAGGGGCCGCGGGGCACAGATACGCAGTATTTT
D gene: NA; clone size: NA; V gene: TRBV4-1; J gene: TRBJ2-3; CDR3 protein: CASSPRGLGTDTQYF; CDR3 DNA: TGCGCCAGCAGCCCCAGAGGGTTGGGCACAGATACGCAGTATTTT
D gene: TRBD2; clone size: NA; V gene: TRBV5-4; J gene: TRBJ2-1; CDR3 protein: CASSSSTSGGAKNEQFF; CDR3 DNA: TGTGCCAGCAGCTCCTCGACTAGCGGGGGGGCCAAGAATGAGCAGTTCTTC
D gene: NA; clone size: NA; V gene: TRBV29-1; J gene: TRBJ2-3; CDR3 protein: CSVAGFTSTDTQYF; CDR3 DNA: TGCAGCGTTGCAGGTTTCACTAGCACAGATACGCAGTATTTT
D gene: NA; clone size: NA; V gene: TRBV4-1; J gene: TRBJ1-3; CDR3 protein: CASSPLEEGNTIYF; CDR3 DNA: TGCGCCAGCAGCCCCCTCGAGGAGGGAAACACCATATATTTT
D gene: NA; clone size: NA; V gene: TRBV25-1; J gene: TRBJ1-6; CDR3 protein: CASSSGTINLGPLHF; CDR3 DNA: TGTGCCAGCAGCTCCGGGACAATAAACTTAGGACCCCTCCACTTT
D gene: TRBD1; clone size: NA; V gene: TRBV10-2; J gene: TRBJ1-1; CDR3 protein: CASKLQGTEAFF; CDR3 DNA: TGCGCCAGCAAACTACAGGGGACTGAAGCTTTCTTT
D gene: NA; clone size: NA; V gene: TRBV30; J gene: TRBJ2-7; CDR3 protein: CAWSTGPSSYEQYF; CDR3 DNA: TGTGCCTGGAGCACAGGGCCTAGCTCCTACGAGCAGTACTTC
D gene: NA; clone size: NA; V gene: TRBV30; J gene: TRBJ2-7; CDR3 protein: CAWSEKVKPRPGEQYF; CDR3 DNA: TGTGCCTGGAGTGAAAAGGTTAAGCCCCGTCCGGGCGAGCAGTACTTC
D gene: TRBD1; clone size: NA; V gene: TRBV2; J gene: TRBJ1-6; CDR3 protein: CATKQQGTSPLHF; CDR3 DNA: TGTGCCACCAAGCAACAGGGGACTTCACCCCTCCACTTT
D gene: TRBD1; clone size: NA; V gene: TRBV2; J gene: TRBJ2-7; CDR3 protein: CASTGQGAYEQYF; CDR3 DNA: TGTGCCAGCACGGGACAGGGGGCTTACGAGCAGTACTTC
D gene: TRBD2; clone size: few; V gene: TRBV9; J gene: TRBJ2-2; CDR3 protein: CASSVESGGYTGELFF; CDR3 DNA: TGTGCCAGCAGCGTAGAGAGCGGGGGCTACACCGGGGAGCTGTTTTTT
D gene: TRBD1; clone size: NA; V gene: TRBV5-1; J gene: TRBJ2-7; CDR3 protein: CASSFSTGVSYEQYF; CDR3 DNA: TGCGCCAGCAGCTTCTCGACAGGGGTATCCTACGAGCAGTACTTC
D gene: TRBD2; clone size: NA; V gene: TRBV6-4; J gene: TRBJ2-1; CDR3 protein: CASSGTSGGAEQFF; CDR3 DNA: TGTGCCAGCAGTGGGACTAGCGGGGGGGCTGAGCAGTTCTTC
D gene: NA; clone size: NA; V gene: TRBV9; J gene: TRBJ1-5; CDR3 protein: CASSVRPQHF; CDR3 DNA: TGTGCCAGCAGCGTTAGGCCCCAGCATTTT
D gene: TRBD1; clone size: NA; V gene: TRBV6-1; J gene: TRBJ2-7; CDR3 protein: CASRVTGRSYEQYF; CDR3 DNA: TGTGCCAGCAGGGTGACAGGGCGATCCTACGAGCAGTACTTC
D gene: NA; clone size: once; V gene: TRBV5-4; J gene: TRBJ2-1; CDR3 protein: CASSFRTLYSYNEQFF; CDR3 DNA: TGTGCCAGCAGCTTCCGGACTCTCTACTCCTACAATGAGCAGTTCTTC
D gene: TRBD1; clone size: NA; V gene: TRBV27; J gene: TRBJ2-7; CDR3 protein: CASSWWTGGSYEQYF; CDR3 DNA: TGTGCCAGCAGCTGGTGGACAGGGGGCTCCTACGAGCAGTACTTC
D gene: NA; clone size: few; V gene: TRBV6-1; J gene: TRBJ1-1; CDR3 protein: CASSEGLRF; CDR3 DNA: TGTGCCAGCAGTGAAGGACTAAGGTTT